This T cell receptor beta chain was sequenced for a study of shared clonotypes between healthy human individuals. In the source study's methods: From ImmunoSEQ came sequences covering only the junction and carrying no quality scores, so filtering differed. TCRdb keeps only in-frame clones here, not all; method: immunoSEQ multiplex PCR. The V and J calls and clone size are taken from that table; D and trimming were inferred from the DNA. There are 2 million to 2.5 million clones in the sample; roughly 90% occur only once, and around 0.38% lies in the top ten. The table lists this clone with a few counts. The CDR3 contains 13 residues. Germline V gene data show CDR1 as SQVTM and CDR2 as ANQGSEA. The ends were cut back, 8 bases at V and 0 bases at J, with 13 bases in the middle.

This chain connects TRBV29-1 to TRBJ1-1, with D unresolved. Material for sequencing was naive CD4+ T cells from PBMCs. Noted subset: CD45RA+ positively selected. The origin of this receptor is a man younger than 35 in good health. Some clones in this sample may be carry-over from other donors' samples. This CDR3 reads CSLQRSMNTEAFF. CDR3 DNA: TGCAGCTTACAGCGGAGCATGAACACTGAAGCTTTCTTT.